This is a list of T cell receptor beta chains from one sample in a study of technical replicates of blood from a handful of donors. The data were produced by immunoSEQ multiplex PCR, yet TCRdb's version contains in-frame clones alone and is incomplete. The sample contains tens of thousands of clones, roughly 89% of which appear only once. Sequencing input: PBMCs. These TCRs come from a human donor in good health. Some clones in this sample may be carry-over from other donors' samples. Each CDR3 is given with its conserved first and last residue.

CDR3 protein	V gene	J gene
CASSFTGGDTQYF	TRBV7-3	TRBJ2-3
CASSPPGGATSYEQYF	TRBV18	TRBJ2-7
CASSLGDRSYGYTF	TRBV5-1	TRBJ1-2
CASSLAGGSGEQYF	TRBV9	TRBJ2-7
CSVGSTGGSQPQHF	TRBV29-1	TRBJ1-5
CASSLKHSGTGTYEQYF	TRBV11-2	TRBJ2-7
CASSAGTGGEKLFF	TRBV7-9	TRBJ1-4
CASSLSVHNEQFF	TRBV27	TRBJ2-1
CASSQPDRVVVWNTEAFF	TRBV4-2	TRBJ1-1
CASRGTGSGQPQHF	TRBV7-2	TRBJ1-5
CASILTSSSSEQYF	TRBV2	TRBJ2-7
CASSPLAGGPNTQYF	TRBV5-4	TRBJ2-3
CASRYRSDVNTYEQYF	TRBV5-1	TRBJ2-7
CASSTGQGDEAFF	TRBV9	TRBJ1-1
CASSYGGGSTDTQYF	TRBV7-9	TRBJ2-3
CASSPRGANEQYF	TRBV7-2	TRBJ2-7
CASSPIGSTGELFF	TRBV7-6	TRBJ2-2
CASSLVGSGETQYF	TRBV5-4	TRBJ2-5
CSVEDGGLGDDIQYF	TRBV29-1	TRBJ2-4
CASSLRGGHEQFF	TRBV27	TRBJ2-1
CASSDRGARSDTQYF	TRBV6-1	TRBJ2-3
CASSLGGLAYNSPLHF	TRBV28	TRBJ1-6
CSVEAGNTGELFF	TRBV29-1	TRBJ2-2
CASSLEDRVNTEAFF	TRBV7-8	TRBJ1-1
CASSYIRNSYNEQFF	TRBV5-4	TRBJ2-1
CASSLDGQINYGYTF	TRBV5-1	TRBJ1-2
CASRERLAGFYEQYF	TRBV2	TRBJ2-7
CATSRDRNPRTPNYEQYF	TRBV15	TRBJ2-7
CASSLGGGGANVLTF	TRBV5-1	TRBJ2-6
CASSLGENEKLFF	TRBV7-9	TRBJ1-4
CASSTFGGRTEAFF	TRBV19	TRBJ1-1
CASSARLAGENTGELFF	TRBV7-3	TRBJ2-2
CASSLAPSGRGNEQFF	TRBV7-2	TRBJ2-1
CASSQDLEGLQGYTF	TRBV4-3	TRBJ1-2
CASSVATGERAFF	TRBV9	TRBJ1-1
CASSPGASGGGWYEQYF	TRBV7-2	TRBJ2-7
CASSLGTDRSYSNQPQHF	TRBV7-9	TRBJ1-5
CASRQRATETQYF	TRBV7-8	TRBJ2-5
CASSRDTYGYTF	TRBV19	TRBJ1-2
CSQRQANQPQHF	TRBV29-1	TRBJ1-5
CASSPTPGFGFAPYEQYF	TRBV18	TRBJ2-7
CASSQEGQGSNYGYTF	TRBV4-1	TRBJ1-2
CASSRYRGDSSQPQHF	TRBV6-6	TRBJ1-5
CASSLALPRVDEQFF	TRBV4-3	TRBJ2-1
CASSFTAVRGYTF	TRBV7-8	TRBJ1-2
CASSSEATYEQYF	TRBV7-2	TRBJ2-7
CAWGTRGSYGYTF	TRBV30	TRBJ1-2
CASSQPRGLTYEQYF	TRBV14	TRBJ2-7
CASSITGFTEAFF	TRBV5-1	TRBJ1-1
CASSEISGRLGTQYF	TRBV2	TRBJ2-5
CASGQLEQGDGYTF	TRBV28	TRBJ1-2
CAISADWFIGELFF	TRBV10-3	TRBJ2-2
CASSTGVGASSYEQYF	TRBV11-2	TRBJ2-7
CASSSTMTLYGYTF	TRBV27	TRBJ1-2
CAISEGALFEKLFF	TRBV6-1	TRBJ1-4
CASSPDRTLASPLHF	TRBV5-1	TRBJ1-6